This T cell receptor beta chain was captured by sequencing in a study of shared clonotypes between healthy human individuals. A note on this clone: Antigen specificity is unknown. The same CDR3 is also encoded by other DNA sequences in this sample.

TCRdb keeps only in-frame clones here, not all; method: immunoSEQ multiplex PCR. The sample consists of some 2,400,000 clones, 90% to 97% of them appearing once. Study observations and caveats: Generation of non-shared clonotypes was less probable than generation of clonotypes shared by all four donors. What naive subsets generally showed was a larger estimated richness than memory subsets showed.

This CDR3 has 14 amino acids. The germline gives CDR1 SGHNT, CDR2 YENEEA. The V gene lost 0 bases and the J gene lost 0 bases, with 4 bases spanning the gap. Sequenced material: naive CD4+ T cells sorted from blood. As to subset: CD45RA+ positively selected. The rearrangement joins TRBV11-3 to TRBJ2-3; D is ambiguous. The origin of this receptor is a man aged 18 to 30 in good health. CDR3 in amino acids: CASSLDGSTDTQYF. CDR3 coding DNA: TGTGCCAGCAGCTTAGACGGTAGCACAGATACGCAGTATTTT.